Described below is a single T cell receptor beta chain sequence and its context. This sample stems from a study of blood T cell repertoires in COVID-19. Study at large: Both acute and convalescent COVID-19 samples were obtained from the United States, Italy and Spain. T cells, B-cell-depleted T cells, or PBMCs provided the cDNA or gDNA that served as material.

Authors' analysis steps: Using reference gene primer amplification, nucleated cell counts were estimated. Repertoires were generated with immunoSEQ multiplex PCR, while TCRdb's copy carries only in-frame clones and drops some. The D gene and trimming were derived from the DNA, and the V and J assignments and clone size from that table. The top ten hold approximately 4.9% of the sample, which has tens of thousands of clones, 89% seen once. V shed 1 base and J shed 2 bases, with 13 bases lying between them. Germline-derived CDR1 and CDR2 are LNHDA and SQIVND (reference sequence). The CDR3 extends over 16 amino acids.

The sequenced sample was peripheral blood. The chain uses TRBV19 and TRBJ2-3; the D gene is possibly TRBD2 (5 bases). This TCR was sampled from a man aged 60 to 75 with active COVID-19. As DNA, the CDR3 is TGTGCCAGTAGTATAGGTAGCGTAGGGAACACAGATACGCAGTATTTT. Its protein product is CASSIGSVGNTDTQYF.